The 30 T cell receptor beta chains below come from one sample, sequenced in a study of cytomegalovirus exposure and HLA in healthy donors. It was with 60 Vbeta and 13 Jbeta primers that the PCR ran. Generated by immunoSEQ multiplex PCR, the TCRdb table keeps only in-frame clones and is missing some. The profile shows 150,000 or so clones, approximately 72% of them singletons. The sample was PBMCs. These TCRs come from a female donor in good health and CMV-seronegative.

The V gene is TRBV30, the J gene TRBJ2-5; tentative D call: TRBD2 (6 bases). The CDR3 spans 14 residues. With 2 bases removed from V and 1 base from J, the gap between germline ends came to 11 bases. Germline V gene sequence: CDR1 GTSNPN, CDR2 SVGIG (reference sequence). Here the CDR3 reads CAWSPQRVQETQYF. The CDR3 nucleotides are TGTGCCTGGAGTCCACAGCGGGTCCAAGAGACCCAGTACTTC.

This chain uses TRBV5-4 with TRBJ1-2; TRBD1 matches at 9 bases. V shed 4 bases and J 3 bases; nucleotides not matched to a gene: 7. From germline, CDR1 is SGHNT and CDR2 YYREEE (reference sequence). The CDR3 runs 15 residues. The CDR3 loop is CASSQQGAGYYGYTF. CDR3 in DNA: TGTGCCAGCAGCCAACAGGGGGCGGGGTACTATGGCTACACCTTC.

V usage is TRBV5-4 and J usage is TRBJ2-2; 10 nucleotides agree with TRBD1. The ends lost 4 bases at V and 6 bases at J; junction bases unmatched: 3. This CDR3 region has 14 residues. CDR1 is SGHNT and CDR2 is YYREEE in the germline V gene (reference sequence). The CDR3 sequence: CASSRDRGPGELFF. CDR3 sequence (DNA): TGTGCCAGCAGCCGAGACAGGGGGCCCGGGGAGCTGTTTTTT.

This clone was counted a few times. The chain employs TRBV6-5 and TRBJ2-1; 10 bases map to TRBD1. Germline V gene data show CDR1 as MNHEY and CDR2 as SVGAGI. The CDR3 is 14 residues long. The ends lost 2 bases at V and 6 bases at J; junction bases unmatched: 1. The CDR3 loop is CASSYGTGVNEQFF. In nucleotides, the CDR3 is TGTGCCAGCAGTTACGGGACAGGGGTCAATGAGCAGTTCTTC.

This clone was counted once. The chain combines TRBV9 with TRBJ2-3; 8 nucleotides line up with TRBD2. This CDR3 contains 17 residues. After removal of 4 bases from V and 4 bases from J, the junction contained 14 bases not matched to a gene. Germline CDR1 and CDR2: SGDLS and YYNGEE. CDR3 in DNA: TGTGCCAGCAGCCCCCGTAGGTCAGCGGGAGTGCCAGATACGCAGTATTTT. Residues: CASSPRRSAGVPDTQYF.

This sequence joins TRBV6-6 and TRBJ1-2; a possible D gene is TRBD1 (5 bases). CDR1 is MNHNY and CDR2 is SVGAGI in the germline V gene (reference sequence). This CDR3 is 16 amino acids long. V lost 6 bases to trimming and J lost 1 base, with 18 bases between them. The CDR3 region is CASRRDTGAFNYGYTF. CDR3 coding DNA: TGTGCCAGCAGACGAGATACAGGAGCCTTTAACTATGGCTACACCTTC.

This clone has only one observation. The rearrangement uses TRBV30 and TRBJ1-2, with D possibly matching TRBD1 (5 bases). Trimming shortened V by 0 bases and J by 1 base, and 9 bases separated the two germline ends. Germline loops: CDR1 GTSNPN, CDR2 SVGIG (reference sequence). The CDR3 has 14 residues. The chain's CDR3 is CAWSVRALNYGYTF. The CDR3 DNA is TGTGCCTGGAGTGTCAGGGCCCTTAACTATGGCTACACCTTC.

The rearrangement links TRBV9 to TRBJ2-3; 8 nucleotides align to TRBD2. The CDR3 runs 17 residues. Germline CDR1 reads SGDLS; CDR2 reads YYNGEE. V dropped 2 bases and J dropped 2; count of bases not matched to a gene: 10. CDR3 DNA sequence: TGTGCCAGCAGCGTCGTAGAAAGGCGGGAGGTCACAGATACGCAGTATTTT. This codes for CASSVVERREVTDTQYF.

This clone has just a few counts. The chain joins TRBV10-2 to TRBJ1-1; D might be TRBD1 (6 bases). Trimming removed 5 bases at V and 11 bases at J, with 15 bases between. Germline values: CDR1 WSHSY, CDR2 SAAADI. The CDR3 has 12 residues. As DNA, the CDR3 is TGCGCCAGCAGTAGGACAGCCGAAGGGGCTTTCTTT. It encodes CASSRTAEGAFF.

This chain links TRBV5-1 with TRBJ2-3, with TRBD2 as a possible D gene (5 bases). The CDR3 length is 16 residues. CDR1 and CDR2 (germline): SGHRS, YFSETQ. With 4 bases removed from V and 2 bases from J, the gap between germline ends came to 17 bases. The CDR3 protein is CASSVVEAQPTDTQYF. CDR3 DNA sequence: TGCGCCAGCAGCGTGGTGGAGGCCCAGCCCACAGATACGCAGTATTTT.

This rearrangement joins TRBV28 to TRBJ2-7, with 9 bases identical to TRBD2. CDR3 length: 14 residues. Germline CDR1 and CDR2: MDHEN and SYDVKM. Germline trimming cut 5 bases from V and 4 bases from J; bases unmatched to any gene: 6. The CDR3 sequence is CASSRGGGGYEQYF. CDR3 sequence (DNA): TGTGCCAGCAGTAGGGGCGGGGGGGGGTACGAGCAGTACTTC.

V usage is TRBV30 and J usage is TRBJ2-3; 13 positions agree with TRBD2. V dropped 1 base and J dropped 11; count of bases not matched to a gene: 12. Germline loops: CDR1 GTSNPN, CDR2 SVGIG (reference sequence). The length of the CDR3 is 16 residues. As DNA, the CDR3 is TGTGCCTGGAGTGACCCGACTAGCGGGAGGAGAGGGGTGCAGTATTTT. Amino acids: CAWSDPTSGRRGVQYF.

The CDR3 DNA follows: TGTGCCAGCAGGAGCGGGGGGGCCCCCCGCACCGGGGAGCTGTTTTTT. Translation: CASRSGGAPRTGELFF. The rearrangement joins TRBV2 to TRBJ2-2; 10 positions agree with TRBD2. This CDR3 region has 16 residues. Germline trimming cut 6 bases from V and 4 bases from J; bases unmatched to any gene: 8. Germline V gene lookup returns CDR1 SNHLY and CDR2 FYNNEI. The entire variable domain, with the rest obtained from reference TRBV2 and TRBJ2-2, is as follows: EPEVTQTPSHQVTQMGQEVILRCVPISNHLYFYWYRQILGQKVEFLVSFYNNEISEKSEIFDDQFSVERPDGSNFTLKIRSTKLEDSAMYFCASRSGGAPRTGELFFGEGSRLTVL.

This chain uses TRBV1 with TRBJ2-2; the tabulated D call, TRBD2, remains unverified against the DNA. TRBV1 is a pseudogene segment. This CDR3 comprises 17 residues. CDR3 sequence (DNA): TGCACCAGCAGCCAGAGGAGCGGGAGCTGGAACACCGGGGAGCTGTTTTTT. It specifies CTSSQRSGSWNTGELFF.

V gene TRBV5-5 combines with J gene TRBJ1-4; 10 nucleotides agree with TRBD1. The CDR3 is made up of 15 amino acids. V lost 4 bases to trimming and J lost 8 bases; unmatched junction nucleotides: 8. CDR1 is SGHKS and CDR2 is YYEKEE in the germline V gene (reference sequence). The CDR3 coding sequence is TGTGCCAGCAGCGCGCCCGGGACAGGGGTCGAAAAACTGTTTTTT. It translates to CASSAPGTGVEKLFF.

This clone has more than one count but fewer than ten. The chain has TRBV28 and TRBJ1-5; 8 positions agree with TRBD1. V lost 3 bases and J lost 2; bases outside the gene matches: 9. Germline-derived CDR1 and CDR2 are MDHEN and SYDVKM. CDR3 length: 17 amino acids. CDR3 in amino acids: CASSFRTGNLGNQPQHF. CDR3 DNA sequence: TGTGCCAGCAGTTTTCGGACAGGGAATCTTGGCAATCAGCCCCAGCATTTT.

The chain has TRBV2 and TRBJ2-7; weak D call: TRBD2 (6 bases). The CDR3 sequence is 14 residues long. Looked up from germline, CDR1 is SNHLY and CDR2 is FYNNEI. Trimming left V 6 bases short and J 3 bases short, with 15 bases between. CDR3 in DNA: TGTGCCAGCAGATTCCTAGCGTATGTCTACGAGCAGTACTTC. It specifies CASRFLAYVYEQYF.

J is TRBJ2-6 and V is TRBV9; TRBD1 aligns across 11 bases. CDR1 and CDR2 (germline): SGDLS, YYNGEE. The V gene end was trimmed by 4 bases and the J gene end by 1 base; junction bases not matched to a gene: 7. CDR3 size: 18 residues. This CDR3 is CASSPGQGAWSGANVLTF. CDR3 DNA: TGTGCCAGCAGCCCCGGACAGGGGGCTTGGTCTGGGGCCAACGTCCTGACTTTC.

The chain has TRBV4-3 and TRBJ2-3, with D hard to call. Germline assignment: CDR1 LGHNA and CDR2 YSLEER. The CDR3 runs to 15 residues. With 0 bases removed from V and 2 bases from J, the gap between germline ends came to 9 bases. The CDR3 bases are TGCGCCAGCAGCCAAGATCTCTTCTCCACAGATACGCAGTATTTT. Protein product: CASSQDLFSTDTQYF.

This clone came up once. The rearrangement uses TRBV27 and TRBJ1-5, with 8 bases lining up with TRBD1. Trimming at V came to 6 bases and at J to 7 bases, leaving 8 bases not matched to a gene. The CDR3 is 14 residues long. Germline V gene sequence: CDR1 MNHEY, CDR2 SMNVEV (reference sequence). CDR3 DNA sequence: TGTGCCAGCAGCGGTGGGACAGGACACCAGCCCCAGCATTTT. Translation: CASSGGTGHQPQHF.

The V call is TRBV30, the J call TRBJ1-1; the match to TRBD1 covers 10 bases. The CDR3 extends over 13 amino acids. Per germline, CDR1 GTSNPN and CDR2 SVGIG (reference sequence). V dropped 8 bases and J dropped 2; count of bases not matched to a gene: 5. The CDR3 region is CAGGQGINTEAFF. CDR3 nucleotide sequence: TGTGCCGGGGGACAGGGGATTAACACTGAAGCTTTCTTT. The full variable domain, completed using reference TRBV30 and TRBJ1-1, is SQTIHQWPATLVQPVGSPLSLECTVEGTSNPNLYWYRQAAGRGLQLLFYSVGIGQISSEVPQNLSASRPQDRQFILSSKKLLLSDSGFYLCAGGQGINTEAFFGQGTRLTVV.

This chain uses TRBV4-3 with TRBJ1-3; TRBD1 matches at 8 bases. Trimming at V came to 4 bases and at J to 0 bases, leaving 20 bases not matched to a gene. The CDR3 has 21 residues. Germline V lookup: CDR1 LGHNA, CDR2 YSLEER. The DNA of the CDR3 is TGCGCCAGCAGCCTGATTTCCGGGACAGGAGAACCAATGAGCTCTGGAAACACCATATATTTT. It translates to CASSLISGTGEPMSSGNTIYF.

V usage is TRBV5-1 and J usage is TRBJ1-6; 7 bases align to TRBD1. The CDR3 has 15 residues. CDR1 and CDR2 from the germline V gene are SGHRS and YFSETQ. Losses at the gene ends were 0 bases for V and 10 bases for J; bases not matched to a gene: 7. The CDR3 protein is CASSLGGQGGSPLHF. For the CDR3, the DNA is TGCGCCAGCAGCTTGGGAGGTCAGGGGGGCTCACCCCTCCACTTT. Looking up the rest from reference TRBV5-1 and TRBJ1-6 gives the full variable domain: KAGVTQTPRYLIKTRGQQVTLSCSPISGHRSVSWYQQTPGQGLQFLFEYFSETQRNKGNFPGRFSGRQFSNSRSEMNVSTLELGDSALYLCASSLGGQGGSPLHFGNGTRLTVT.

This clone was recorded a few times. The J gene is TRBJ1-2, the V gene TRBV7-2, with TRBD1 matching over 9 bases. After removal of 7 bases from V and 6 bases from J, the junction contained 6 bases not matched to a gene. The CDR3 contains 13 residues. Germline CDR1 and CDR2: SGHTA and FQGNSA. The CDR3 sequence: CASTLQGANGYTF. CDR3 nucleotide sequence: TGTGCCAGCACGCTACAGGGGGCGAATGGCTACACCTTC.

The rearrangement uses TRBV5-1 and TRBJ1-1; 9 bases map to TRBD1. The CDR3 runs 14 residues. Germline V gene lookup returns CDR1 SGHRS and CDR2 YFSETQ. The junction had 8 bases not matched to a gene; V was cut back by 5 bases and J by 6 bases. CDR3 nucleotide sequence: TGCGCCAGCAGTTCCGGGACAGGGTCGGCTGAAGCTTTCTTT. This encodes CASSSGTGSAEAFF. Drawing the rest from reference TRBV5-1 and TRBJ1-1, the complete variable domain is KAGVTQTPRYLIKTRGQQVTLSCSPISGHRSVSWYQQTPGQGLQFLFEYFSETQRNKGNFPGRFSGRQFSNSRSEMNVSTLELGDSALYLCASSSGTGSAEAFFGQGTRLTVV.

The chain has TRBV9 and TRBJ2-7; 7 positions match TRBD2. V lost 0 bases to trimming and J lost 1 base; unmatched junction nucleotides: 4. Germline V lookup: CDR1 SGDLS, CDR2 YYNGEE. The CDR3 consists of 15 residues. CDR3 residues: CASSVGGSPSYEQYF. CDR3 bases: TGTGCCAGCAGCGTAGGCGGGAGCCCATCCTACGAGCAGTACTTC. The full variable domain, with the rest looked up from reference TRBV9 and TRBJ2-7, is DSGVTQTPKHLITATGQRVTLRCSPRSGDLSVYWYQQSLDQGLQFLIQYYNGEERAKGNILERFSAQQFPDLHSELNLSSLELGDSALYFCASSVGGSPSYEQYFGPGTRLTVT.

The CDR3: CASSSRWPPYEQYF. In nucleotides, the CDR3 is TGTGCCAGCAGTTCTAGGTGGCCCCCCTACGAGCAGTACTTC. The rearrangement links TRBV28 to TRBJ2-7; no definite D call. Per germline, CDR1 MDHEN and CDR2 SYDVKM. Trimming took off 4 bases at V and 2 bases at J, with 12 bases between the two ends. The CDR3 totals 14 residues.

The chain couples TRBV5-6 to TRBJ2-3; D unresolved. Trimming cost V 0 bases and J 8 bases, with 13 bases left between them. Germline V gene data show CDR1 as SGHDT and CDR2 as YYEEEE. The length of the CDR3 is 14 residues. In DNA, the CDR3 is TGTGCCAGCAGCTTGGCGGGTCCGGTTCTTACGCAGTATTTT. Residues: CASSLAGPVLTQYF.

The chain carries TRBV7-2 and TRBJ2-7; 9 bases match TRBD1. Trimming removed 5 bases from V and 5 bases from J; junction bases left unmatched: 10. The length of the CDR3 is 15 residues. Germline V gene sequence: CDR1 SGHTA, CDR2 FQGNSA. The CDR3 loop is CASSPSGTGNNEQYF. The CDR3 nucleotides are TGTGCCAGCAGCCCCTCCGGGACAGGGAACAACGAGCAGTACTTC.

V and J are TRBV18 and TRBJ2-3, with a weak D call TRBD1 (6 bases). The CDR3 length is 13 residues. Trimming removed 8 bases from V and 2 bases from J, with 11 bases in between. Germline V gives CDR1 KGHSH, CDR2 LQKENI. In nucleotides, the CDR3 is TGTGCCAGCGATTCAGGGGTCACAGATACGCAGTATTTT. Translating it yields CASDSGVTDTQYF.